The TCR beta chain described here comes from a study of molecular identifiers for immune sequencing clone quantification. Preparation methods for the bulk TCR libraries were those previously described, with listed TCR primers. TCRdb re-called the PCR reads with MiXCR, one entry per CDR3 protein. The sample carries hundreds of thousands of distinct CDR3 sequences, 20% recorded once. There are many counts of this clonotype. Germline V gene data show CDR1 as SGHDN and CDR2 as FVKESK. This CDR3 comprises 14 residues. V lost 4 bases and J lost 4, with 8 bases in between. Naive CD8 T cells were sorted as CD8+CD4-CCR7+CD45RA+.

The V and J genes are TRBV14 and TRBJ1-6; D is perhaps TRBD1 (5 bases). The sample was naive CD8+ T cells from blood, with Jurkat cell RNA spiked in. As to subset: FACS-sorted CD8+CD4-CCR7+CD45RA+ naive T cells. This TCR was recovered from a human donor in good health. Some libraries in this study had Jurkat cell RNA spiked in. The CDR3 DNA reads as TGTGCCAGCAGCCGGAGGGGTTATAATTCACCCCTCCACTTT. Translating gives CASSRRGYNSPLHF.